This TCR beta chain emerged from a study of cytomegalovirus exposure and HLA in healthy donors. The study's findings and limits: Reported results showed that the classifier diagnosed cytomegalovirus status with high specificity and sensitivity. TCR beta chains numbering some 160 were designated cytomegalovirus-associated.

Turning to this clone: Its antigen is currently unknown.

Produced via immunoSEQ multiplex PCR; TCRdb's table is partial and in-frame only. The data show hundreds of thousands of clones, with more than 75% seen just once and more than 1.5% held by the top ten. Per the germline V gene, CDR1 is SEHNR and CDR2 is FQNEAQ (reference sequence). The length of the CDR3 is 18 residues. J was trimmed by 0 bases and V by 2 bases; bases with no gene match: 7. V is TRBV7-9 and J is TRBJ2-1; 10 bases are a match to TRBD1. The TCR was taken from a woman under 30 in good health and CMV-seropositive. Sequenced: PBMCs. For the CDR3, the DNA is TGTGCCAGCAGCTTAAGGGACAGGGGCCACGGCTCCTACAATGAGCAGTTCTTC. It translates to CASSLRDRGHGSYNEQFF.